The T cell receptor beta chain under discussion was sequenced for a study of blood T cell repertoires in COVID-19. Here immunoSEQ multiplex PCR was the method, and the copy in TCRdb shows in-frame clones only, minus some. This table holds 77,000 or so clones, under 80% found once. In germline, CDR1 is SGHRS, CDR2 YFSETQ. CDR3 length: 16 amino acids. V was pared by 4 bases and J by 6 bases, with 13 bases of the junction left unmatched. This sequence joins TRBV5-1 and TRBJ2-1; 7 bases line up with TRBD2. The receptor comes from a human donor with acute or convalescent COVID-19. The donor label of this sample is uncertain. Sequenced: peripheral blood. The CDR3 sequence is CASSLGVREVRNEQFF. DNA of the CDR3: TGCGCCAGCAGCCTCGGCGTACGGGAGGTCCGCAATGAGCAGTTCTTC.